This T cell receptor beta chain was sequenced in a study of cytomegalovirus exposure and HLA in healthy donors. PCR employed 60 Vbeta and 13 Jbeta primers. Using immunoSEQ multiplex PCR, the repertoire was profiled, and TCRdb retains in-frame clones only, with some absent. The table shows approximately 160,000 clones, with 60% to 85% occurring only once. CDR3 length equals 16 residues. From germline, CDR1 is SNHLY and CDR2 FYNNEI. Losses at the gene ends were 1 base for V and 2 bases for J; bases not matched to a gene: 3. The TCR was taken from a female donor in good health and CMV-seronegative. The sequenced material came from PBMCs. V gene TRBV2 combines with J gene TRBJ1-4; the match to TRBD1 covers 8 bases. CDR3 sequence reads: CASSEGTGRTNEKLFF. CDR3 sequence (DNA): TGTGCCAGCAGTGAAGGGACAGGGCGGACTAATGAAAAACTGTTTTTT.